This entry describes one T cell receptor beta chain. UMIs were added to TCR cDNA along with a universal primer site when it was made by 5'RACE template switching. A single record per CDR3 protein comes from TCRdb applying MiXCR to the 5' RACE reads. The profile covers some 320,000 distinct CDR3 sequences, with approximately 4% appearing a single time and roughly 19% taken by the ten largest. The source of the sample is a study of T cells after yellow fever vaccination. Study-wide context: SMART-Seq v4 Ultra Low Input prepared the low-cell-number fractions.

Trimming shortened V by 1 base and J by 0 bases, and 7 bases separated the two germline ends. Germline V lookup: CDR1 LGHNA, CDR2 YSLEER. The CDR3 is 15 amino acids. The starting material was PBMCs, obtained 15 days after the yellow fever booster vaccination. This receptor was identified in a man younger than 35 who received the YFV17D yellow fever vaccine. The chain recombines TRBV4-3 with TRBJ1-3; no definite D call. As DNA, the CDR3 is TGCGCCAGCAGCCAAGCGGCAGGCTCTGGAAACACCATATATTTT. It codes for CASSQAAGSGNTIYF.